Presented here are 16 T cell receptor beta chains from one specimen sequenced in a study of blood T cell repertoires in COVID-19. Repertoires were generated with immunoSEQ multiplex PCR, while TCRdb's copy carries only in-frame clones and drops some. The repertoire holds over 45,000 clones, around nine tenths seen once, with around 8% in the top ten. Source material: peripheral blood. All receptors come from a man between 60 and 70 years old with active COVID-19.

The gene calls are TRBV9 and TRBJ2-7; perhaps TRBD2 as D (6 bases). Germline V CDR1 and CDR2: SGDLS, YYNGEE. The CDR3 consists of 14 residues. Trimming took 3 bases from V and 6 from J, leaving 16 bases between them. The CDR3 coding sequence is TGTGCCAGCAGCGCTCGGTGGGAGGCAGGCGAGCAGTACTTC. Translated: CASSARWEAGEQYF.

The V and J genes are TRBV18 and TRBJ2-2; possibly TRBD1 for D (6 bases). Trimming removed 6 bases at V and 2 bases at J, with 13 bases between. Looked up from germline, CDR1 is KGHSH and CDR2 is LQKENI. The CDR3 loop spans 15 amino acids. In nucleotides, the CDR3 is TGTGCCAGCTCCGGGACACTAGAAAACACCGGGGAGCTGTTTTTT. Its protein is CASSGTLENTGELFF.

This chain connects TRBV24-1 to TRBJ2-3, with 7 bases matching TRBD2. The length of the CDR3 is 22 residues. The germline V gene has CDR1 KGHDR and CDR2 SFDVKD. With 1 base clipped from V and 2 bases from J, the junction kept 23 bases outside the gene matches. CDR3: CATSDFGPPAGLGLGNTDTQYF. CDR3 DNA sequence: TGTGCCACCAGTGATTTTGGCCCCCCAGCGGGATTGGGCTTAGGTAACACAGATACGCAGTATTTT.

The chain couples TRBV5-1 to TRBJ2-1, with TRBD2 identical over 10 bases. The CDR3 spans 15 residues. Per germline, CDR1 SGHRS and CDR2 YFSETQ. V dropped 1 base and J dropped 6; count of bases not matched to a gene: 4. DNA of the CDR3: TGCGCCAGCAGCTTGTTAGCGGGAGGTATCAATGAGCAGTTCTTC. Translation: CASSLLAGGINEQFF. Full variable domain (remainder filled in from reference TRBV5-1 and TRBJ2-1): KAGVTQTPRYLIKTRGQQVTLSCSPISGHRSVSWYQQTPGQGLQFLFEYFSETQRNKGNFPGRFSGRQFSNSRSEMNVSTLELGDSALYLCASSLLAGGINEQFFGPGTRLTVL.

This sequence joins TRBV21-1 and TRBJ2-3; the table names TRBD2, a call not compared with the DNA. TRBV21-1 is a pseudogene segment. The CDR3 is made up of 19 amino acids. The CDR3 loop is CASSKGPSGRARGTDTQYF. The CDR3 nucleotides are TGTGCCAGCAGCAAAGGCCCTAGCGGGAGGGCCCGCGGGACAGATACGCAGTATTTT.

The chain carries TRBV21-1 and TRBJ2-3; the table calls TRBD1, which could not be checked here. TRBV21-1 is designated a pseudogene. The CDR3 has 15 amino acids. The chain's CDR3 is CASFGTAPYTDTQYF. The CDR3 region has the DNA TGTGCCAGCTTCGGGACAGCGCCCTACACAGATACGCAGTATTTT.

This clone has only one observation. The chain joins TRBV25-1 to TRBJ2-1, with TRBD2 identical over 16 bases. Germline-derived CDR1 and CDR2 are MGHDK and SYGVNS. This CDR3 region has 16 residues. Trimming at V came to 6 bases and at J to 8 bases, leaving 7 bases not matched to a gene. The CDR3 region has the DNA TGTGCCAGCAGGACACCGGGACTAGCGGGAGGGTATGAGCAGTTCTTC. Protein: CASRTPGLAGGYEQFF.

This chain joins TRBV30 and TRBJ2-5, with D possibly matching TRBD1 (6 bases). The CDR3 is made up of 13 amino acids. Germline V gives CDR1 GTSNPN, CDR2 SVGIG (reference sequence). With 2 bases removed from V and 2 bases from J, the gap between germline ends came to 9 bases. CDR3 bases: TGTGCCTGGAGTCTGGACAGACAAGAGACCCAGTACTTC. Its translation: CAWSLDRQETQYF.

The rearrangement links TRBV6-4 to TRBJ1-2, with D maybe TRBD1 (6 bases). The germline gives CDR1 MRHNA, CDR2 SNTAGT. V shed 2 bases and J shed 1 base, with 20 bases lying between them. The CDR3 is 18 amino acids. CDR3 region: CASSDGKGGILINYGYTF. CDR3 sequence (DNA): TGTGCCAGCAGTGACGGGAAGGGGGGGATCCTAATTAACTATGGCTACACCTTC.

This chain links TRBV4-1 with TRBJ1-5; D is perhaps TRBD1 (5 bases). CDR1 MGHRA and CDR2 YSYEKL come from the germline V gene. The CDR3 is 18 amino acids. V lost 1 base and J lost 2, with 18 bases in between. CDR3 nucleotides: TGCGCCAGCAGCCAAGTGGTCGGGGCAACGGGAGGCAATCAGCCCCAGCATTTT. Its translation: CASSQVVGATGGNQPQHF.

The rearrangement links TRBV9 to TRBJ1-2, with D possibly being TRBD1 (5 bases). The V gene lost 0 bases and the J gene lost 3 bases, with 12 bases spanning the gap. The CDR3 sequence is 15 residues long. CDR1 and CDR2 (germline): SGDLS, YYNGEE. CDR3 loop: CASSVGGGEHYGYTF. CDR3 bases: TGTGCCAGCAGCGTAGGGGGAGGGGAACACTATGGCTACACCTTC.

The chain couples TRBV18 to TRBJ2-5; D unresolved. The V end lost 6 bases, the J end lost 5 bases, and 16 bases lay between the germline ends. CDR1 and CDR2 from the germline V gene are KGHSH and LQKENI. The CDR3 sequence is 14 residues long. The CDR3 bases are TGTGCCAGCTCCGGCGGTTTAAGAGGCGAGACCCAGTACTTC. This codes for CASSGGLRGETQYF.

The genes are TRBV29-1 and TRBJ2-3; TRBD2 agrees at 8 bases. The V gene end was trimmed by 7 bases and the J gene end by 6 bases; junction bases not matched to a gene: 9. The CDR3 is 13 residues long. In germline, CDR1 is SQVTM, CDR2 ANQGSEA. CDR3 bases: TGCAGCGCAGGTGGGCGGGAGGAGGATACGCAGTATTTT. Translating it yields CSAGGREEDTQYF.

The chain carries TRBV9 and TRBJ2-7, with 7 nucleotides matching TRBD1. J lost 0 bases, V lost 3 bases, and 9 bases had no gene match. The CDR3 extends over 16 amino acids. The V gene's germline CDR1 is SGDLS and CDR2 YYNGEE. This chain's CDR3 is CASSANPGQNSYEQYF. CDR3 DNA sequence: TGTGCCAGCAGCGCGAATCCGGGACAGAACTCCTACGAGCAGTACTTC.

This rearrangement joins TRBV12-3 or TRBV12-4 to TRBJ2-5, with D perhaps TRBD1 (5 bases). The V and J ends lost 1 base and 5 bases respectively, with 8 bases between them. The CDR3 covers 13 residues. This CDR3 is CASSLDRHETQYF. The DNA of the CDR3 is TGTGCCAGCAGTTTAGACAGGCATGAGACCCAGTACTTC.

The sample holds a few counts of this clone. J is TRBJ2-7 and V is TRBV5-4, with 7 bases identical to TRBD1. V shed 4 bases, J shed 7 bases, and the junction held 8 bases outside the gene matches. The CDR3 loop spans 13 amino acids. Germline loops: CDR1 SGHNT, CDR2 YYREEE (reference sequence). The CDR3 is CASSRDRVKEQYF. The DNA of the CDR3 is TGTGCCAGCAGCCGCGACAGGGTTAAAGAGCAGTACTTC.